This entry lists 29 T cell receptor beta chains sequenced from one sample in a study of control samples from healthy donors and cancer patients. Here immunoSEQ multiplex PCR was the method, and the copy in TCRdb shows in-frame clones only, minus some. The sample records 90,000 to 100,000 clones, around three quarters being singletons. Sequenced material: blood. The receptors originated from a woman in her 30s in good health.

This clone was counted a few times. For the CDR3, the DNA is TGTGCCAGCAGTGAGGGAGCTGACTATGGCTACACCTTC. Its translation is CASSEGADYGYTF. This rearrangement joins TRBV6-1 to TRBJ1-2, with D unclear. CDR3 length: 13 amino acids. The germline V gene encodes CDR1 MNHNS and CDR2 SASEGT. The ends were cut back, 3 bases at V and 3 bases at J, with 8 bases in the middle.

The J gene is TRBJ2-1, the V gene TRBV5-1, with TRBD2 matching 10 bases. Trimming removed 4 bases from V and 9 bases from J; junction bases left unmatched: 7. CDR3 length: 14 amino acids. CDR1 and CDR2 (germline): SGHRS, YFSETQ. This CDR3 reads CASSPLSGGIEQFF. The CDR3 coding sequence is TGCGCCAGCAGCCCTCTTAGCGGGGGGATTGAGCAGTTCTTC. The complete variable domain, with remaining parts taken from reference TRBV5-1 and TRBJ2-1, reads KAGVTQTPRYLIKTRGQQVTLSCSPISGHRSVSWYQQTPGQGLQFLFEYFSETQRNKGNFPGRFSGRQFSNSRSEMNVSTLELGDSALYLCASSPLSGGIEQFFGPGTRLTVL.

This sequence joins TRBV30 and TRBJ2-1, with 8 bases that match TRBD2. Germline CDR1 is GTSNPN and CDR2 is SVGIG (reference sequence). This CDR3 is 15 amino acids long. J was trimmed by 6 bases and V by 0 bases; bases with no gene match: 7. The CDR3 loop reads CAWSVGSGGINEQFF. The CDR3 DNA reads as TGTGCCTGGAGTGTAGGGAGCGGGGGTATCAATGAGCAGTTCTTC.

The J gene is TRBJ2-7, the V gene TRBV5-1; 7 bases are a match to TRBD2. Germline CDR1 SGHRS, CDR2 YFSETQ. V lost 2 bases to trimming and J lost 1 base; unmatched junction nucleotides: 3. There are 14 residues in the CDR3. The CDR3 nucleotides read TGCGCCAGCAGCTTCGCGGGAGATTCCTACGAGCAGTACTTC. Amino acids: CASSFAGDSYEQYF.

Here the CDR3 reads CAGLGGGSNYGYTF. CDR3 nucleotides: TGTGCTGGACTTGGCGGGGGGTCTAACTATGGCTACACCTTC. J is TRBJ1-2 and V is TRBV30; D might be TRBD1 (5 bases). From germline, CDR1 is GTSNPN and CDR2 SVGIG (reference sequence). The CDR3 spans 14 residues.

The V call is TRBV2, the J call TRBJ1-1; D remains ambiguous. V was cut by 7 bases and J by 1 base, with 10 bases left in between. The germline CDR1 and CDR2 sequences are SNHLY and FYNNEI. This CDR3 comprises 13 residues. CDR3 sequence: CASTPEGNTEAFF. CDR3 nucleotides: TGTGCCAGCACACCAGAGGGGAACACTGAAGCTTTCTTT.

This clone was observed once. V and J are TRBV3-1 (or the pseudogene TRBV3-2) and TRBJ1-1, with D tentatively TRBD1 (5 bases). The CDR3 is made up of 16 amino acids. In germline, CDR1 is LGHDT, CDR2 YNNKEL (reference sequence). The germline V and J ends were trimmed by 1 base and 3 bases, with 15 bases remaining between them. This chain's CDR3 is CASSQVRPGRDTEAFF. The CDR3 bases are TGTGCCAGCAGCCAAGTTCGTCCGGGGCGAGACACTGAAGCTTTCTTT.

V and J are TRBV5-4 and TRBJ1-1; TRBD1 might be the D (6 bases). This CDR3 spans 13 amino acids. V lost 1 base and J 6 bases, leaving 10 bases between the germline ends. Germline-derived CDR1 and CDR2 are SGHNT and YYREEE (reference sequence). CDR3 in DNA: TGTGCCAGCAGCTTGAGGGGGAAGCCTGAAGCTTTCTTT. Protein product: CASSLRGKPEAFF.

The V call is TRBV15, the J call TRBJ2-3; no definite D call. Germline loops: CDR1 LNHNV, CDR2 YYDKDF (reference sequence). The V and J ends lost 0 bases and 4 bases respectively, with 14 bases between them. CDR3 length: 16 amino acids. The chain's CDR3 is CATSREGVVGPDTQYF. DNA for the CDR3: TGTGCCACCAGCAGAGAAGGAGTCGTAGGGCCAGATACGCAGTATTTT. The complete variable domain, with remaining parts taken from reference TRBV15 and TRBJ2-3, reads DAMVIQNPRYQVTQFGKPVTLSCSQTLNHNVMYWYQQKSSQAPKLLFHYYDKDFNNEADTPDNFQSRRPNTSFCFLDIRSPGLGDTAMYLCATSREGVVGPDTQYFGPGTRLTVL.

The CDR3: CASSLGASNTGELFF. CDR3 nucleotides: TGTGCCAGCAGCTTAGGGGCCTCGAACACCGGGGAGCTGTTTTTT. The rearrangement uses TRBV7-6 and TRBJ2-2, with D unresolved. The germline CDR1 and CDR2 sequences are SGHVS and FNYEAQ. This CDR3 spans 15 amino acids. V was shortened by 1 base and J by 0 bases, with 6 bases between the two germline ends. The full variable domain, completed using reference TRBV7-6 and TRBJ2-2, is GAGVSQSPRYKVTKRGQDVALRCDPISGHVSLYWYRQALGQGPEFLTYFNYEAQQDKSGLPNDRFSAERPEGSISTLTIQRTEQRDSAMYRCASSLGASNTGELFFGEGSRLTVL.

The CDR3 DNA reads TGTGCCAGCAGCTTGGCAGGGGGTGATTACTACGAGCAGTACTTC. It specifies CASSLAGGDYYEQYF. The chain recombines TRBV5-4 with TRBJ2-7, with 7 bases fitting TRBD1. The V and J ends lost 0 bases and 3 bases, in that order; junction bases with no gene match: 6. Germline assignment: CDR1 SGHNT and CDR2 YYREEE (reference sequence). The CDR3 runs 15 residues.

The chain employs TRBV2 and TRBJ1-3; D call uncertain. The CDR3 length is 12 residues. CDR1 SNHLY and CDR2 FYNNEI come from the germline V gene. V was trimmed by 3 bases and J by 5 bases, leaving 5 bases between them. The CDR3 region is CASSERRNTIYF. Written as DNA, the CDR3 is TGTGCCAGCAGTGAGAGGCGAAACACCATATATTTT.

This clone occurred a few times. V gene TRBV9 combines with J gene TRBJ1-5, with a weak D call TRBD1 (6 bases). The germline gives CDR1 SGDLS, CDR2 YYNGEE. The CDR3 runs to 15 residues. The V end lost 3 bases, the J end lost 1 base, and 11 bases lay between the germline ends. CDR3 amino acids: CASSAGQSSNQPQHF. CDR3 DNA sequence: TGTGCCAGCAGCGCCGGACAGTCAAGCAATCAGCCCCAGCATTTT.

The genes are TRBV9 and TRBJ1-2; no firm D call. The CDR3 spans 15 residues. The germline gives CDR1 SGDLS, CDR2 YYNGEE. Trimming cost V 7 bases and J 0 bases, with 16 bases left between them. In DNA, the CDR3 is TGTGCCAGCGGAGAAGACGTCGTAGCTAACTATGGCTACACCTTC. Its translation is CASGEDVVANYGYTF.

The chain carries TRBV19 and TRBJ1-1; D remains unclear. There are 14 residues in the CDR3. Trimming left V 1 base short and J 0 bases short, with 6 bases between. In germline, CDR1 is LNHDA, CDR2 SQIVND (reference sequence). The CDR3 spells CASSIGTMNTEAFF. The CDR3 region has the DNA TGTGCCAGTAGTATAGGCACTATGAACACTGAAGCTTTCTTT. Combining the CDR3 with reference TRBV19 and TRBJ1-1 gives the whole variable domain DGGITQSPKYLFRKEGQNVTLSCEQNLNHDAMYWYRQDPGQGLRLIYYSQIVNDFQKGDIAEGYSVSREKKESFPLTVTSAQKNPTAFYLCASSIGTMNTEAFFGQGTRLTVV.

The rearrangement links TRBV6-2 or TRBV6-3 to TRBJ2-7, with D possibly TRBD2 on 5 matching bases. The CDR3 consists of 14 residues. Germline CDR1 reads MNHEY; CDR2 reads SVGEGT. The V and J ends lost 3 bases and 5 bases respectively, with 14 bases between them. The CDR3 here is CASSYRASSDEQYF. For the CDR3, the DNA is TGTGCCAGCAGTTATAGGGCTAGCTCTGACGAGCAGTACTTC.

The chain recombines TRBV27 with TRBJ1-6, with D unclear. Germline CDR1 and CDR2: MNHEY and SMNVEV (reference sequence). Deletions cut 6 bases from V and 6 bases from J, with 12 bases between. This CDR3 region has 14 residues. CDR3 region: CASSFDGRNSPLHF. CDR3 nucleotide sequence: TGTGCCAGCAGCTTCGACGGTCGTAATTCACCCCTCCACTTT.

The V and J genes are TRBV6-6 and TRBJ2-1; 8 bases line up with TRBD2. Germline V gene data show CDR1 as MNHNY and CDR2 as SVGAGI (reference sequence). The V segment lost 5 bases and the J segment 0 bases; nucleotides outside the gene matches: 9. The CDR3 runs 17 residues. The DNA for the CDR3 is TGTGCCAGCAGTCCGGGACTAGGGGAAAGCTCCTACAATGAGCAGTTCTTC. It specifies CASSPGLGESSYNEQFF.

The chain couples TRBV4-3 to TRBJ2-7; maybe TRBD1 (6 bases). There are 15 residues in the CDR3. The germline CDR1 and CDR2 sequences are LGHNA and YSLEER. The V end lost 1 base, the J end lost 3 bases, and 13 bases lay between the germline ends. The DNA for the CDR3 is TGCGCCAGCAGCCAAGGGTCGGGCAGGGGCTACGAGCAGTACTTC. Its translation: CASSQGSGRGYEQYF.

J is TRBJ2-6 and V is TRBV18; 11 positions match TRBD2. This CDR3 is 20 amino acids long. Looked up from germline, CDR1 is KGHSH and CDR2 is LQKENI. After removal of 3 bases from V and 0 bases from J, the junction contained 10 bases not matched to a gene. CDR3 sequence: CASSPVSRLAGNSGANVLTF. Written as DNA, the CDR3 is TGTGCCAGCTCACCGGTCAGCAGACTAGCGGGAAACTCTGGGGCCAACGTCCTGACTTTC.

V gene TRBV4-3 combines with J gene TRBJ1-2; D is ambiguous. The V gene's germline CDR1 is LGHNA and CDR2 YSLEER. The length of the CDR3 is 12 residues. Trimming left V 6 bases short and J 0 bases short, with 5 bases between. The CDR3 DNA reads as TGCGCCAGCAGGGGATCTAACTATGGCTACACCTTC. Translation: CASRGSNYGYTF.

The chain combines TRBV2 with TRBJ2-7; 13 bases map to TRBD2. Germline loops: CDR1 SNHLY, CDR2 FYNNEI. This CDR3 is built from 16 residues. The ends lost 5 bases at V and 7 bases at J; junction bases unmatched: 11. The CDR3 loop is CASSRTGTSGVYEQYF. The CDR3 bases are TGTGCCAGCAGTAGAACCGGGACTAGCGGGGTATATGAGCAGTACTTC.

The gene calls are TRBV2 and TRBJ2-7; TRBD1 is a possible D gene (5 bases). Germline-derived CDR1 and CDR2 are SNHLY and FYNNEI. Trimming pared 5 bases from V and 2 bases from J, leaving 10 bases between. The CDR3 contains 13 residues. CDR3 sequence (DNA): TGTGCCAGCAGTCAGACAGTTACCTACGAGCAGTACTTC. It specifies CASSQTVTYEQYF.

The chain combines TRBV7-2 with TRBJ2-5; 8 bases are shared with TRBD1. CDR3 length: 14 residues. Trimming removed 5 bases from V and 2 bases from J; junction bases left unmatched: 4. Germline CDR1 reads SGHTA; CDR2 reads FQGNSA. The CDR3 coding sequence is TGTGCCAGCAGCCGGAACAGGGGGCAAGAGACCCAGTACTTC. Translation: CASSRNRGQETQYF.

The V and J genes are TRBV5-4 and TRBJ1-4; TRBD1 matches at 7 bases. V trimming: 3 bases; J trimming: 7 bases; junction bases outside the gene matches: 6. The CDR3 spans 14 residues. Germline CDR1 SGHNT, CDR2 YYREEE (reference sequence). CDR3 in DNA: TGTGCCAGCAGCTCGGGACAGTGGGGTGAAAAACTGTTTTTT. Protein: CASSSGQWGEKLFF.

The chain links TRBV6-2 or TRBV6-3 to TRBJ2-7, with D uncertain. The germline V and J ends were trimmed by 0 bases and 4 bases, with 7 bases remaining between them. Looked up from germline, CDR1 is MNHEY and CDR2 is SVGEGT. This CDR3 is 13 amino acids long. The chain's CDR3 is CASSYSEGYEQYF. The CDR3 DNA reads TGTGCCAGCAGTTACTCAGAAGGGTACGAGCAGTACTTC.

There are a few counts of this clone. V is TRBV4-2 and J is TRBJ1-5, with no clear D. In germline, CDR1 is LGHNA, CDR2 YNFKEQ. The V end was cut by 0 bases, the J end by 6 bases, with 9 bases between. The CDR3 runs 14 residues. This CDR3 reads CASSQDGRVQPQHF. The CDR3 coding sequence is TGTGCCAGCAGCCAAGATGGGCGGGTTCAGCCCCAGCATTTT.

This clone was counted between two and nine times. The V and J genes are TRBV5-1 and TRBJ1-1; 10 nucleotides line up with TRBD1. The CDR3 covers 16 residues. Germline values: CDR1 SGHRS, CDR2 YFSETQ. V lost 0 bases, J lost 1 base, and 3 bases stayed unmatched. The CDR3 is CASSLVTGGKNTEAFF. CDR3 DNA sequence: TGCGCCAGCAGCTTGGTGACAGGGGGCAAGAACACTGAAGCTTTCTTT.

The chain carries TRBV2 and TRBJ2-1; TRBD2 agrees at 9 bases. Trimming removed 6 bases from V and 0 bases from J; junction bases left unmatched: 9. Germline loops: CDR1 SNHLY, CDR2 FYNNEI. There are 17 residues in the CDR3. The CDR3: CASSVSGGTSSYNEQFF. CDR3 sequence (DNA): TGTGCCAGCAGCGTTAGCGGGGGCACCAGCTCCTACAATGAGCAGTTCTTC.